The 12 T cell receptor beta chains below were found in one sample sequenced in a study of shared clonotypes between healthy human individuals. Using immunoSEQ multiplex PCR, the repertoire was profiled, and TCRdb retains in-frame clones only, with some absent. The table shows millions of clones, with 93% occurring only once. The source material was naive CD4+ T cells from PBMCs. Stated subset: CD45RA+ positively selected. The receptors were gathered from a man aged 18 to 29 in good health. Some clones in this sample may be carry-over from other donors' samples.

This clone has just one count. DNA of the CDR3: TGTGCCAGCAGCTTGTTGAGCGGACTAGGTTTAGGGACGCAGTATTTT. Residues: CASSLLSGLGLGTQYF. The chain recombines TRBV11-2 with TRBJ2-3; 7 nucleotides agree with TRBD2. The CDR3 has 16 residues. Trimming at V came to 3 bases and at J to 9 bases, leaving 15 bases not matched to a gene. Per the germline V gene, CDR1 is SGHAT and CDR2 is FQNNGV. Using reference TRBV11-2 and TRBJ2-3 for the parts outside the CDR3, the full variable domain is EAGVAQSPRYKIIEKRQSVAFWCNPISGHATLYWYQQILGQGPKLLIQFQNNGVVDDSQLPKDRFSAERLKGVDSTLKIQPAKLEDSAVYLCASSLLSGLGLGTQYFGPGTRLTVL.

The CDR3 sequence is CATSRVGRNEQFF. The CDR3 region has the DNA TGTGCCACCAGCAGGGTTGGGCGCAATGAGCAGTTCTTC. The chain combines TRBV15 with TRBJ2-1; unclear D gene. CDR3 size: 13 residues. V was clipped by 3 bases and J by 6 bases, with 9 bases between them. Germline CDR1 reads LNHNV; CDR2 reads YYDKDF (reference sequence).

The V gene is TRBV7-8, the J gene TRBJ2-1; D may be TRBD2 (5 bases). The germline gives CDR1 SGHVS, CDR2 FQNEAQ. This CDR3 is 15 amino acids long. Deletions cut 3 bases from V and 2 bases from J, with 11 bases between. DNA of the CDR3: TGTGCCAGCAGCTTGAGCGGACCACCCTACAATGAGCAGTTCTTC. This encodes CASSLSGPPYNEQFF.

This chain joins TRBV2 and TRBJ2-3; possibly TRBD2 for D (6 bases). The germline V gene has CDR1 SNHLY and CDR2 FYNNEI. Deletions cut 6 bases from V and 13 bases from J, with 20 bases between. There are 13 residues in the CDR3. CDR3 bases: TGTGCCAGCAGCTATTCCGGGGGTACGATAGAGTATTTT. Translating it yields CASSYSGGTIEYF.

This chain uses TRBV5-6 with TRBJ2-7; D gene ambiguous. Germline V CDR1 and CDR2: SGHDT, YYEEEE. This CDR3 has 14 amino acids. V shed 4 bases and J shed 0 bases, with 11 bases lying between them. In DNA, the CDR3 is TGTGCCAGCAGCCCCACTCCCAGCTCCTACGAGCAGTACTTC. This translates into CASSPTPSSYEQYF.

This chain links TRBV11-2 with TRBJ2-5, with D tentatively TRBD2 (5 bases). Germline V lookup: CDR1 SGHAT, CDR2 FQNNGV. V dropped 4 bases and J dropped 4 bases, with 13 bases sitting between them. This CDR3 is built from 14 residues. DNA for the CDR3: TGTGCCAGCAGCTCCCGGGCGAGCGGAGAGACCCAGTACTTC. It specifies CASSSRASGETQYF. The full variable domain, rest sourced from reference TRBV11-2 and TRBJ2-5, is EAGVAQSPRYKIIEKRQSVAFWCNPISGHATLYWYQQILGQGPKLLIQFQNNGVVDDSQLPKDRFSAERLKGVDSTLKIQPAKLEDSAVYLCASSSRASGETQYFGPGTRLLVL.

About this clone: This sample also contains other DNA sequences that code for the same CDR3. The chain links TRBV9 to TRBJ2-3; possibly TRBD2 for D (5 bases). Germline V gives CDR1 SGDLS, CDR2 YYNGEE. The CDR3 extends over 14 amino acids. V shed 4 bases and J shed 3 bases, with 12 bases lying between them. The CDR3 reads CASSRAGGTDTQYF. For the CDR3, the DNA is TGTGCCAGCAGCCGCGCTGGCGGGACAGATACGCAGTATTTT. The whole variable domain, filled in from reference TRBV9 and TRBJ2-3, reads DSGVTQTPKHLITATGQRVTLRCSPRSGDLSVYWYQQSLDQGLQFLIQYYNGEERAKGNILERFSAQQFPDLHSELNLSSLELGDSALYFCASSRAGGTDTQYFGPGTRLTVL.

The V gene is TRBV27, the J gene TRBJ2-5, with TRBD1 matching 8 bases. This CDR3 is built from 12 residues. CDR1 is MNHEY and CDR2 is SMNVEV in the germline V gene (reference sequence). The junction had 5 bases not matched to a gene; V was cut back by 10 bases and J by 4 bases. CDR3 protein: CAIRGLGETQYF. The CDR3 DNA follows: TGTGCCATCAGGGGGCTAGGAGAGACCCAGTACTTC.

The rearrangement uses TRBV6-1 and TRBJ1-1, with D possibly TRBD1 on 5 matching bases. The CDR3 is 13 amino acids. V lost 7 bases and J lost 0, with 9 bases in between. The V gene's germline CDR1 is MNHNS and CDR2 SASEGT. In nucleotides, the CDR3 is TGTGCCAGCACTGAGGGGCTGAACACTGAAGCTTTCTTT. The encoded protein is CASTEGLNTEAFF.

The chain couples TRBV6-5 to TRBJ2-1; a possible D gene is TRBD2 (5 bases). The V end was cut by 2 bases, the J end by 6 bases, with 11 bases between. The length of the CDR3 is 14 residues. Germline assignment: CDR1 MNHEY and CDR2 SVGAGI. This CDR3 reads CASSYTRPPNEQFF. The CDR3 coding sequence is TGTGCCAGCAGTTACACTAGACCCCCCAATGAGCAGTTCTTC.

CDR3 nucleotide sequence: TGCGCCAGCAGCCAAGTCCGCTCTAGCGGGAGGGCCCCAGATACGCAGTATTTT. It encodes CASSQVRSSGRAPDTQYF. This rearrangement joins TRBV4-1 to TRBJ2-3; 12 bases are a match to TRBD2. The CDR3 totals 18 residues. The junction had 9 bases not matched to a gene; V was cut back by 1 base and J by 4 bases. CDR1 is MGHRA and CDR2 is YSYEKL in the germline V gene.

The J gene is TRBJ2-1, the V gene TRBV27; D unclear. Germline V gives CDR1 MNHEY, CDR2 SMNVEV (reference sequence). Trimming left V 6 bases short and J 1 base short, with 13 bases between. CDR3 size: 15 residues. The CDR3 region is CASSLGSPSYNEQFF. In DNA, the CDR3 is TGTGCCAGCAGCCTGGGCAGTCCGTCCTACAATGAGCAGTTCTTC.